This TCR beta chain was documented in a study of T cell repertoires in cytomegalovirus infection (dated by TCRdb to about 2019). General notes on the study: Donor HLA type was relevant to the analysis, because carriage of CMV infection together with the matching HLA type was indicated by public TCR beta signatures.

Sequencing took place on an Illumina HiSeq 1500. Clones were called with MiXCR by TCRdb after fastp trimmed the public reads at Q25, and only in-frame beta chains were retained. Merged by CDR3 protein, the rows form single entries marked with the most common genes and DNA. This sample lists 490,000 or so distinct CDR3 sequences; roughly 10% were detected once. 10% of the sample is in the top ten clones. Summary of the overall study and its limitations: The ex vivo response was dominated by HLA-C-restricted CMV-specific TCR beta clonotypes, and the single most frequent clonotype in two of eight donors was supplied by these HLA-C-restricted clonotypes. Cumulative frequency of public TCR beta family members discriminated carriers of CMV infection plus the relevant HLA type in this cohort and an independent roughly 340-donor cohort.

The CDR3 measures 18 amino acids from cysteine to phenylalanine. Of all the DNA, just the CDR3 is kept, 54 bases in frame from base 1. CDR1 and CDR2 (SGHVS, FQNEAQ) derive from the germline V gene. The V end loses 5 bases and the J end loses 7 bases, and a stretch of 30 bases separates them. This clonotype was recorded at least ten times. Its specific antigen is unknown. No base-level quality is on record; no much larger clone is a single base apart. This sequence originates from a human donor in good health (CMV status not recorded). Some clones in this sample may be carry-over from other donors' samples. The V and J segments used are TRBV7-8 and TRBJ2-7, with the D assignment possibly TRBD1 or TRBD2, given 6 matching bases for each. Sequenced material: PBMCs. CDR3 reads: CASSPSWVTTGGGAEQYF. The nucleotides read TGTGCCAGCAGCCCCTCATGGGTTACAACCGGGGGCGGGGCGGAGCAGTACTTC.